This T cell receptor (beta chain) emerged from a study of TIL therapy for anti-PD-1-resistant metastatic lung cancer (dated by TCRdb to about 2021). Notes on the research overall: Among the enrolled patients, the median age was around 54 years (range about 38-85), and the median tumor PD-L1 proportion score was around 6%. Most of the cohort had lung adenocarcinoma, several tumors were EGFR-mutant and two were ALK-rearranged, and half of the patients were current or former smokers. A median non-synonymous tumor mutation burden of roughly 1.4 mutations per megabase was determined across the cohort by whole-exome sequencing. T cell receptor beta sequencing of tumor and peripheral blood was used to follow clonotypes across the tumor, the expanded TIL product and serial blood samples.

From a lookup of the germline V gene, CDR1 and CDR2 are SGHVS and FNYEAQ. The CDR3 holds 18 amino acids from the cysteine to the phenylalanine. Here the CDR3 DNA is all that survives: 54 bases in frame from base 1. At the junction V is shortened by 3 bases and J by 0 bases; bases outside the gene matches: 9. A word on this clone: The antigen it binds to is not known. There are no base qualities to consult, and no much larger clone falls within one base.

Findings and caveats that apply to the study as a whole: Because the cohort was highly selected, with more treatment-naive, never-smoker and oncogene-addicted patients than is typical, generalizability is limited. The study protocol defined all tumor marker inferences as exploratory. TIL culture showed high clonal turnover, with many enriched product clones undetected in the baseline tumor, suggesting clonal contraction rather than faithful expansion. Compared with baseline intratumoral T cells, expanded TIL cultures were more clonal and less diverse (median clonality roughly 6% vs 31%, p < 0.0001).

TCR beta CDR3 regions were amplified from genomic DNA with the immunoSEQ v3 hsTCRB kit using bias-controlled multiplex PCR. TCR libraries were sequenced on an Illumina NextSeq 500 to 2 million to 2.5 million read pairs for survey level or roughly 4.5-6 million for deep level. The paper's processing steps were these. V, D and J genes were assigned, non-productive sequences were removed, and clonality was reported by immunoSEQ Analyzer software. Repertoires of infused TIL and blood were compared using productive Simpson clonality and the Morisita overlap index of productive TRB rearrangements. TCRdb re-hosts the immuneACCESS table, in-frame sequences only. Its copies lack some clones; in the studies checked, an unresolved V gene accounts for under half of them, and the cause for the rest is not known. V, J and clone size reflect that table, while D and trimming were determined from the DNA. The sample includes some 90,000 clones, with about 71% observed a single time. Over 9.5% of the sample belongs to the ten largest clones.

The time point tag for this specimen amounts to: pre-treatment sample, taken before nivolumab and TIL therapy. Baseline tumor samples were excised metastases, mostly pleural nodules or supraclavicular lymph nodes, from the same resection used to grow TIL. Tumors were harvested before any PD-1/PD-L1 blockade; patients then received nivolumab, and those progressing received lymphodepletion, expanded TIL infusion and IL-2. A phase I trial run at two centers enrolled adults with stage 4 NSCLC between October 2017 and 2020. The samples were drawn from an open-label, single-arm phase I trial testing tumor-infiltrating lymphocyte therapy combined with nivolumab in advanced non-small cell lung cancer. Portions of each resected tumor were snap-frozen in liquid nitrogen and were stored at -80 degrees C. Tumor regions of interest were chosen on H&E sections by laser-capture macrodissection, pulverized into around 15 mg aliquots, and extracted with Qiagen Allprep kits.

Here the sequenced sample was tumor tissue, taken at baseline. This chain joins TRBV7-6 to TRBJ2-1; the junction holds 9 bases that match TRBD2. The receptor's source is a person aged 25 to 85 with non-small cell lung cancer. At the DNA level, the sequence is TGTGCCAGCAGCTTTAGCGGGGGCTCCTCAAGCTCCTACAATGAGCAGTTCTTC. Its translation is CASSFSGGSSSSYNEQFF.